This T cell receptor beta chain stems from a study of blood T cell repertoires in COVID-19 (dated by TCRdb to 2020 to 2022). As for the study more broadly: Samples from collaborators originated in the United States, Italy and Spain and spanned both the acute and convalescent phases of COVID-19. The material from the prospective study consisted of cDNA or gDNA derived from T cells, B-cell-depleted T cells, or PBMCs. The dataset comprised deeply sampled blood TCRbeta repertoires from subjects exposed to, actively infected with, or recovered from COVID-19. The repertoires were released in a freely available public database intended as a resource for research on the immune response to SARS-CoV-2. Samples were obtained from the ongoing ImmuneRACE study (first 160 participants) and from 1,254 subjects provided by 6 global collaborators. Sample metadata almost always included a de-identified subject ID, COVID-19 status, age in years and sex. Where available, HLA class I and class II types were taken from metadata supplied by the sample provider and were not determined by assay-based typing.

V is clipped by 9 bases and J by 4 bases, and the sequence between their germline boundaries is 9 bases long. The CDR3 spans 11 residues, from the cysteine through the phenylalanine. The kept DNA is CDR3 alone, 33 bases in frame from the first base. Results and caveats for the whole study, not just this receptor: The amount of clinical and demographic metadata varied by source and participant and was provided uncurated.

Collaborating institutions collected whole blood in K2EDTA tubes following their own protocols. For TCRbeta analysis, collaborators shipped samples in one of three forms: frozen whole blood, isolated PBMCs, or DNA extracted from either of those sample types. TCRbeta CDR3 regions were amplified from genomic DNA by means of the immunoSEQ Assay, a bias-controlled multiplex PCR. Under the source paper's analysis protocol: Nucleated cell counts per sample were estimated from amplification of reference gene primers within the assay. To quantify the absolute abundance of each unique TCRbeta CDR3 rearrangement, sequence reads were collapsed and filtered. For each sample, productive Simpson clonality was calculated as the square root of Simpson's diversity index across productive rearrangements. This is the immuneACCESS table as TCRdb keeps it, with only in-frame sequences that have V and J called. A part of the clones is gone; compared with another copy, unresolved V genes explain less than half, and the rest is unexplained. Clone size and the V and J calls come from that table; the DNA yielded D and trimming. This sample gives some 140,000 clones in total; roughly 80% of them show up just once. The ten top clones hold around 1.7% of the sample.

A word on this clone: What this receptor recognizes is not known. No base-level quality is on record; no much larger clone is a single base apart.

Sequenced material: peripheral blood. Here the chain combines TRBV12-3 or TRBV12-4 and TRBJ2-5; no D gene call is confident. This TCR came from a man at least 80 years old with acute or convalescent COVID-19. CDR3 protein: CASSPLETQYF. The bases are TGTGCCAGTTCCCCTCTAGAGACCCAGTACTTC.